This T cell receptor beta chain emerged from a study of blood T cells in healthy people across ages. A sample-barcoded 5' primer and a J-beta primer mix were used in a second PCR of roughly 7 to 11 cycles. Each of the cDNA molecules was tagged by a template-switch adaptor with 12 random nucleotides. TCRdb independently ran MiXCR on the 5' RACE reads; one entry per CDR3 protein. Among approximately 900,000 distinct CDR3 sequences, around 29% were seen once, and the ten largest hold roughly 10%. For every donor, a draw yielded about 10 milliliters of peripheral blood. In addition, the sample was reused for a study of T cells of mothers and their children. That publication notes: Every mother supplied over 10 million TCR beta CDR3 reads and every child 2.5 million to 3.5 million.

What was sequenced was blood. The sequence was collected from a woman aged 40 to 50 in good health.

This CDR3 reads CSAAGAGTGNTGELFF. For the CDR3, the DNA is TGCAGCGCTGCCGGGGCAGGGACAGGAAACACCGGGGAGCTGTTTTTT. V gene TRBV29-1 combines with J gene TRBJ2-2, with TRBD1 identical over 8 bases. The germline CDR1 and CDR2 sequences are SQVTM and ANQGSEA. Trimming cost V 7 bases and J 2 bases; bases outside gene matches: 12. The CDR3 covers 16 residues.